Sequencing of this TCR beta chain was carried out in a study of tumor-infiltrating lymphocytes in primary liver carcinoma. As for the study in general: The cohort included men and women aged 30 to 69 years. Study results and caveats: When set against blood, tumors had a significantly higher top-250-clone fraction (p = 0.039). Owing to bulk unsorted samples, no comparison was made between CD4+ and CD8+ repertoires.

This clonotype was recorded many times. Its target is not known. Unsorted whole blood supplied the RNA, and germline DNA was extracted too. Priming with a constant-region primer yielded TCR beta cDNA from roughly 0.45 ug total RNA. Three-round nested multiplex PCR performed with slightly modified ARM-PCR produced the TCR beta libraries. The opening two PCR rounds, about 11 cycles each, paired TRBV1-TRBV30 forward primers with a C-beta reverse primer. TCRdb analysed the multiplex PCR reads with MiXCR anew, one entry per CDR3 protein. The sample includes approximately 330,000 distinct CDR3 sequences, less than 75% of them seen just once. Germline V CDR1 and CDR2: SGHDN, FVKESK. The CDR3 length is 14 residues. Trimming removed 2 bases at V and 4 bases at J, with 12 bases between.

The sample consisted of peripheral blood. The genes are TRBV14 and TRBJ2-7; no firm D call. This sequence was found in a man in his forties with primary liver carcinoma and hepatitis B virus infection. The CDR3 is CASSQFSLVYEQYF. CDR3 DNA sequence: TGTGCCAGCAGCCAATTTTCTCTGGTATACGAGCAGTACTTC.